The text below deals with one T cell receptor (beta chain). Only a few counts were recorded for this clonotype. Its cognate antigen has yet to be identified. The sample holds no much larger clone one base away, and base qualities are not on file. The library came from 5' RACE. The sequencer listed for this sample is NextSeq 500. To correct for sequencing error and PCR bias, the TCR library protocol tagged individual cDNA molecules with unique molecular identifiers. Both TCR alpha and beta chains were sequenced, and tight co-correlation was observed between alpha and beta sequence abundances in each sample. The original pipeline was this. V gene, J gene and CDR3 annotation of TCR sequences was performed with Decombinator V4. TCRs were defined as expanded if a significant change between any two time points was detected under a Poisson model with p below 0.0001. TCR abundances were normalised to the total number of TCRs sequenced per sample and expressed as counts per million. TRAV1-2 paired with TRAJ12, TRAJ20 or TRAJ33 defined MAIT TCRs, while TRAV10 paired with TRAJ18 defined iNKT TCRs. VDJdb, accessed 1 November 2021, was searched for CMV, EBV and SARS-CoV-2 annotated TCRs, excluding TCRs annotated for multiple antigens. In-frame beta chains were kept once TCRdb had trimmed the public reads at Q25 with fastp and called clones with MiXCR. CDR3 protein duplicates are merged, each entry listing the most common genes and DNA. These V and J calls originate from TCRdb's pipeline instead of the authors' own analysis. In this sample the table shows approximately 120,000 distinct CDR3 sequences, just under 15% of which occur a single time. In total, the top ten clones hold 21% of the sample.

A case-control design nested within a healthcare worker cohort in London, UK, was used, with weekly nasopharyngeal swab PCR tests and blood sampling performed. Healthcare workers were recruited during the week of the UK lockdown, between 23 and 31 March 2020, and followed weekly for up to about 15 weeks. The data are from a study of early T cells in non-severe SARS-CoV-2 infection (dated by TCRdb to the early 2020s). Concerning the study at large: TCR sequencing used bulk RNA from unsorted whole blood, so alpha and beta chains could not be paired.

From the germline V gene (reference sequence), CDR1 is DFQATT and CDR2 is SNEGSKA. Trimming accounts for 5 bases at V and 4 bases at J, while the number of junction bases matched to no gene is 3. From its cysteine to its phenylalanine, the CDR3 spans 12 amino acids. The retained sequence is limited to the CDR3, 36 bases, with the frame set at the first base. Results and caveats for the whole study, not just this receptor: VDJdb matching was skewed toward anti-spike CD8 responses and likely underestimated virus-specific expansions, missing private and CD4 specificities.

Material for sequencing was whole blood. This TCR derives from an adult who was a healthcare worker with PCR-confirmed SARS-CoV-2 infection or an uninfected control (not recorded which). The rearranged segments are TRBV20-1 and TRBJ1-2, with 8 middle bases fitting TRBD1. The DNA sequence follows: TGCAGTGCTTCAGGGGGCCGCTATGGCTACACCTTC. It translates as CSASGGRYGYTF.